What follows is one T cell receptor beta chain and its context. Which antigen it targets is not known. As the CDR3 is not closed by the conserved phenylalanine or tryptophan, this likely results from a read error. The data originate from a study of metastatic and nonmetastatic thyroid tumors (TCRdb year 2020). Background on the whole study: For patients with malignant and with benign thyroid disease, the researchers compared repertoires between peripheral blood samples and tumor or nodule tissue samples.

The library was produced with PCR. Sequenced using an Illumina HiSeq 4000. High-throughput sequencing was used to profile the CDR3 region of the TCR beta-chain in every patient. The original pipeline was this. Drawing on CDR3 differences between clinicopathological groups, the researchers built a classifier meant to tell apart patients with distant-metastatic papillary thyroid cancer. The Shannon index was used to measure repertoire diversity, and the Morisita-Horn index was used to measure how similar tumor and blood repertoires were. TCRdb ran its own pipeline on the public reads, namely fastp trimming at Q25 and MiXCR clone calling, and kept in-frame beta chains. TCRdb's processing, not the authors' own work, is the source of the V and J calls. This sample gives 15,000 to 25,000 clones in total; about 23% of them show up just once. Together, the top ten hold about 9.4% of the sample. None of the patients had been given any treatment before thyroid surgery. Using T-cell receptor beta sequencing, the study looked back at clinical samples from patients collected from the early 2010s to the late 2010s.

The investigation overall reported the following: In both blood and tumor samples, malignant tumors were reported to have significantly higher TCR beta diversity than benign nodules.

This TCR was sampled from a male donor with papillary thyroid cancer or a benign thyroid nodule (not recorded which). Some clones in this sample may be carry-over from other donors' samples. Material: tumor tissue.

The base sequence is TGTGACAGCAGCACTCGGACTAGCGGGAGTTGGTACGAGCAGTACTCC. Its translation reads: CDSSTRTSGSWYEQYS. This chain joins TRBV7-8 to TRBJ2-7; a stretch of 13 junction bases matches TRBD2. The CDR3 is made up of 16 amino acids, end residues included. Solely the CDR3 DNA is kept, with 48 bases framed from the first base. As encoded in the germline V gene, CDR1 is SGHVS while CDR2 is FQNEAQ.